Following are 10 T cell receptor beta chains from one sample sequenced in a study of T-cell memory formation after mild COVID-19. One entry per CDR3 protein, called by TCRdb with MiXCR from the 5' RACE reads. The table includes under 60,000 distinct CDR3 sequences, around 9.7% detected once. The sequenced sample consisted of PBMCs or a T cell subset sorted from them (not recorded which). These receptors were collected from an adult woman who had mild COVID-19 (a few samples of this study predate the infection). Cell type and time point are not known.

This clonotype came up a few times. The chain combines TRBV7-2 with TRBJ2-7; the D is unclear. The CDR3 has 14 amino acids. V dropped 5 bases and J dropped 3 bases, with 14 bases sitting between them. Germline-derived CDR1 and CDR2 are SGHTA and FQGNSA. The CDR3 bases are TGTGCCAGCAGCCCCAATGGGTACGACTACGAGCAGTACTTC. Translating gives CASSPNGYDYEQYF.

In this sample, this clonotype turned up a few times. This chain joins TRBV6-5 and TRBJ2-2; D remains unclear. Trimming removed 8 bases from V and 2 bases from J, with 12 bases in between. From germline, CDR1 is MNHEY and CDR2 SVGAGI. The CDR3 is made up of 14 amino acids. CDR3 nucleotides: TGTGCCAGCCTAAGCCCAGGAAACACCGGGGAGCTGTTTTTT. Protein: CASLSPGNTGELFF.

This clonotype was observed many times. DNA for the CDR3: TGCGCCAGCAGCCAAGGTTGGGGGGGGAACCAGCCCCAGCATTTT. It specifies CASSQGWGGNQPQHF. The rearrangement links TRBV4-1 to TRBJ1-5, with a possible D match to TRBD1 (5 bases). Germline assignment: CDR1 MGHRA and CDR2 YSYEKL. The CDR3 is made up of 15 amino acids. Between the trimmed V and J ends, which lost 1 base and 7 bases, there was a span of 14 bases.

The chain joins TRBV10-2 to TRBJ2-1; 8 nucleotides align to TRBD2. The CDR3 contains 16 residues. The germline CDR1 and CDR2 sequences are WSHSY and SAAADI. V dropped 2 bases and J dropped 4; count of bases not matched to a gene: 7. The CDR3 nucleotides are TGCGCCAGCAGTGAGGCGGGGCGGGGGGCTTACAATGAGCAGTTCTTC. Protein product: CASSEAGRGAYNEQFF.

In this sample, this clonotype turned up many times. The J gene is TRBJ2-4, the V gene TRBV4-3; no firm D call. Germline loops: CDR1 LGHNA, CDR2 YSLEER. V was clipped by 0 bases and J by 0 bases, with 6 bases between them. The CDR3 spans 15 residues. The CDR3 reads CASSQDGLAKNIQYF. The CDR3 DNA reads TGCGCCAGCAGCCAAGACGGGCTAGCCAAAAACATTCAGTACTTC.

This clonotype has just a few counts. This chain uses TRBV20-1 with TRBJ1-4; D is unclear. The CDR3 sequence is 17 residues long. Trimming stripped 0 bases from V and 0 bases from J, with 14 bases between. From germline, CDR1 is DFQATT and CDR2 SNEGSKA (reference sequence). The CDR3 DNA follows: TGCAGTGCTAGAGATCGGACGGACCGGACAACTAATGAAAAACTGTTTTTT. Residues: CSARDRTDRTTNEKLFF.

The table lists this clonotype with many counts. The chain is built from TRBV29-1 and TRBJ2-1; 7 positions match TRBD2. Germline assignment: CDR1 SQVTM and CDR2 ANQGSEA. V lost 5 bases, J lost 0 bases, and 7 bases stayed unmatched. The CDR3 is 15 residues long. The CDR3 DNA follows: TGCAGCGTTCTAGCGGAAGTAAGCTCCTACAATGAGCAGTTCTTC. Its protein is CSVLAEVSSYNEQFF.

A note on this clonotype: Relative to the germline gene, one junction end is altered; a read error may explain this. The chain couples TRBV24-1 to TRBJ1-4, with a possible D match to TRBD1 (5 bases). The germline CDR1 and CDR2 sequences are KGHDR and SFDVKD. This CDR3 has 15 residues. In DNA form, the CDR3 reads TGTGCCACCAGTGATTTGGCAGGGTTGGGTGAAAAACTGTCTTTT. It specifies CATSDLAGLGEKLSF.

There are a few counts of this clonotype. The chain uses TRBV11-3 and TRBJ2-3; D is ambiguous. The CDR3 is 14 amino acids. The germline gives CDR1 SGHNT, CDR2 YENEEA. V was shortened by 0 bases and J by 4 bases, with 8 bases between the two germline ends. The CDR3 region is CASSLDRLADTQYF. CDR3 bases: TGTGCCAGCAGCTTAGATAGGCTAGCAGATACGCAGTATTTT.

The rearrangement uses TRBV7-8 and TRBJ1-2; D gene ambiguous. This CDR3 region has 15 residues. Germline loops: CDR1 SGHVS, CDR2 FQNEAQ. The germline V and J ends were trimmed by 5 bases and 8 bases, with 21 bases remaining between them. CDR3 amino acids: CASSLTETVGWGYTF. The CDR3 bases are TGTGCCAGCAGCCTGACGGAAACAGTTGGGTGGGGCTACACCTTC.